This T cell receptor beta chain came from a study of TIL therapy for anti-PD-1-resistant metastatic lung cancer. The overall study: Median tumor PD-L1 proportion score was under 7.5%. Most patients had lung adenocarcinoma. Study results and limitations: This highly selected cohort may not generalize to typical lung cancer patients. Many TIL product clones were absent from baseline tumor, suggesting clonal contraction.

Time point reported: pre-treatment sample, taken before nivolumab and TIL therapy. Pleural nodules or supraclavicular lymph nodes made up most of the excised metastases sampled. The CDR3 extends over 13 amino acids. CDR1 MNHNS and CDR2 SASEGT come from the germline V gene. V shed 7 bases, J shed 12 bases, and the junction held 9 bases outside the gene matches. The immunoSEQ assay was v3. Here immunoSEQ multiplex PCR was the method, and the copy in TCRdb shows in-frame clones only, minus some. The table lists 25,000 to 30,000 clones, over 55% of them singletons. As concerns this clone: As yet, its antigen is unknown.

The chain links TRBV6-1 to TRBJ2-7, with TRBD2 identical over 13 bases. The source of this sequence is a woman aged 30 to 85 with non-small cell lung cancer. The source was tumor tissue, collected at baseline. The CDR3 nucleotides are TGTGCCAGCACCCCGGGACTAGCGGGATCAGGGTACTTC. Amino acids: CASTPGLAGSGYF.